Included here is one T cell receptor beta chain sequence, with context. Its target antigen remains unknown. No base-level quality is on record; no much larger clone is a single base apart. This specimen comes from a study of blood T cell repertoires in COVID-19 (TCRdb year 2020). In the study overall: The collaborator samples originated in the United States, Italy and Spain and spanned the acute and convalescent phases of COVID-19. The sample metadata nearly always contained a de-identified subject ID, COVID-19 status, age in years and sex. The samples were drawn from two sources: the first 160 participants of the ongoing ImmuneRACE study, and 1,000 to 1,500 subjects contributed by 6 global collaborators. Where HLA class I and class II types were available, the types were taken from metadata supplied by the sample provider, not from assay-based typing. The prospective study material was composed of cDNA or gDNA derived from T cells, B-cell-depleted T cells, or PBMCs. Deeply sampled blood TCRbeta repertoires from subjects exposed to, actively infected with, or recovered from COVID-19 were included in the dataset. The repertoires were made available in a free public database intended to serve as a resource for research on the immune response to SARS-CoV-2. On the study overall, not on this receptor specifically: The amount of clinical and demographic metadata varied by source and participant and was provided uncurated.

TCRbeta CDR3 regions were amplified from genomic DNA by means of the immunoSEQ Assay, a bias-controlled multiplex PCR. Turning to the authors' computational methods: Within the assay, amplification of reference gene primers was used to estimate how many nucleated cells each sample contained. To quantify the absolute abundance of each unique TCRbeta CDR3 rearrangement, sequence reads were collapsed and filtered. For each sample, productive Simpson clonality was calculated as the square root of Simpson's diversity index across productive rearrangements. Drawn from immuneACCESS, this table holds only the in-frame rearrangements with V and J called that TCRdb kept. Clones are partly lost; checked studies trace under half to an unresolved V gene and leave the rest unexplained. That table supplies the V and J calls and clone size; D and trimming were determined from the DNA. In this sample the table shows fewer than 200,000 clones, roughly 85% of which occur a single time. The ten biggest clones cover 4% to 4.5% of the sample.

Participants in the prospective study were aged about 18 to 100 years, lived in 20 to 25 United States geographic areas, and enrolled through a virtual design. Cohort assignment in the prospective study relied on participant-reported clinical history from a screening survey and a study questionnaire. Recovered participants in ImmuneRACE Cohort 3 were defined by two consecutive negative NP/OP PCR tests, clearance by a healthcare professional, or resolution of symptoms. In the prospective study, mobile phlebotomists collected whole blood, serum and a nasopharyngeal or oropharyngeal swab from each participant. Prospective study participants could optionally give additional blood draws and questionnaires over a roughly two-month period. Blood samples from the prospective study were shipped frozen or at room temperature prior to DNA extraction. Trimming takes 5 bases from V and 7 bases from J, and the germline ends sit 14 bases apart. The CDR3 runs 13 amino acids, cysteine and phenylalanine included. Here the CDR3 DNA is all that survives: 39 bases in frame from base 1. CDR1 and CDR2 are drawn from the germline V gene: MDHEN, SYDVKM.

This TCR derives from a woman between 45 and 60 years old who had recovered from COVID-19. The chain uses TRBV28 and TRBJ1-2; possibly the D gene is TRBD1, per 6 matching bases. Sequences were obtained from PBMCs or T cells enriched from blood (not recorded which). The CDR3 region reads CASSRTGLRGYTF. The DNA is TGTGCCAGCAGTCGAACAGGGTTGCGTGGCTACACCTTC.